The 12 T cell receptor beta chains in this list originate from one sample, sequenced in a study of T cell clones after liver transplantation (dated by TCRdb to between 2018 and 2020). The intended sense of this specimen's time point label: pre-transplant. The receptor library was made with the immunoSEQ multiplex PCR assay. This is the immuneACCESS table as TCRdb keeps it, with only in-frame sequences that have V and J called. A part of the clones is gone; compared with another copy, unresolved V genes explain less than half, and the rest is unexplained. This sample has over 50,000 clones in its table, and 70% to 85% of those were observed once. The biggest ten clones account for around 7.8% of the sample. The material was CD4+ T cells from blood, obtained before liver transplant. The receptors were sampled from a human donor who received a liver transplant.

This chain uses TRBV4-1 with TRBJ1-3, with D unresolved. The V gene lost 10 bases and the J gene lost 0 bases, with 10 bases spanning the gap. The germline V gene has CDR1 MGHRA and CDR2 YSYEKL. The CDR3 is 13 amino acids. CDR3 region: CATMHSSGNTIYF. The CDR3 nucleotides read TGCGCCACCATGCACAGCTCTGGAAACACCATATATTTT.

The chain has TRBV5-1 and TRBJ2-1, with 7 bases that match TRBD2. V trimming: 5 bases; J trimming: 9 bases; junction bases outside the gene matches: 8. CDR1 and CDR2 (germline): SGHRS, YFSETQ. This CDR3 spans 13 amino acids. The CDR3 loop reads CASRVGTTFEQFF. The CDR3 nucleotides are TGCGCCAGCAGAGTAGGGACTACCTTTGAGCAGTTCTTC.

This chain uses TRBV5-1 with TRBJ1-1; possible D gene TRBD1, 6 bases. Trimming removed 4 bases at V and 3 bases at J, with 13 bases between. The CDR3 sequence is 14 residues long. Germline V gene sequence: CDR1 SGHRS, CDR2 YFSETQ. CDR3 in amino acids: CASSPDSAYTEAFF. Written as DNA, the CDR3 is TGCGCCAGCAGCCCGGACAGCGCTTACACTGAAGCTTTCTTT.

This chain connects TRBV29-1 to TRBJ2-3, with D perhaps matching TRBD2 (6 bases). CDR1 is SQVTM, CDR2 ANQGSEA, per germline. The CDR3 has 13 residues. V lost 3 bases to trimming and J lost 4 bases, with 11 bases between them. This chain's CDR3 is CSVERGRPDTQYF. The CDR3 coding sequence is TGCAGCGTTGAGCGGGGCCGTCCAGATACGCAGTATTTT.

This clone was detected a few times. The chain has TRBV28 and TRBJ2-5; D is possibly TRBD1 or TRBD2 (6 bases each). This CDR3 has 14 amino acids. CDR1 MDHEN and CDR2 SYDVKM come from the germline V gene. V was pared by 6 bases and J by 5 bases, with 16 bases between. Written as DNA, the CDR3 is TGTGCCAGCAGCTCTGCCGGGGGCAGGGAGACCCAGTACTTC. It translates to CASSSAGGRETQYF.

The chain joins TRBV27 to TRBJ2-7; 7 bases match TRBD2. There are 13 residues in the CDR3. The ends lost 3 bases at V and 5 bases at J; junction bases unmatched: 4. Germline CDR1 and CDR2: MNHEY and SMNVEV (reference sequence). CDR3 loop: CASSFSLADEQYF. CDR3 DNA: TGTGCCAGCAGTTTTTCCCTAGCGGACGAGCAGTACTTC.

This clone was seen a handful of times. The chain joins TRBV7-2 to TRBJ2-7; the D gene is possibly TRBD1 (6 bases). The V end lost 1 base, the J end lost 4 bases, and 14 bases lay between the germline ends. CDR3 length: 15 amino acids. The germline gives CDR1 SGHTA, CDR2 FQGNSA. CDR3 protein: CASSLGPGQQYEQYF. In nucleotides, the CDR3 is TGTGCCAGCAGCTTAGGACCGGGACAACAGTACGAGCAGTACTTC. The full variable domain, in which reference TRBV7-2 and TRBJ2-7 provide the parts outside the CDR3, is GAGVSQSPSNKVTEKGKDVELRCDPISGHTALYWYRQSLGQGLEFLIYFQGNSAPDKSGLPSDRFSAERTGGSVSTLTIQRTQQEDSAVYLCASSLGPGQQYEQYFGPGTRLTVT.

The chain joins TRBV5-6 to TRBJ1-2; D ambiguous. The germline V gene encodes CDR1 SGHDT and CDR2 YYEEEE. There are 12 residues in the CDR3. V lost 3 bases and J 8 bases, leaving 11 bases between the germline ends. The CDR3 protein is CASSSQRWGYTF. In DNA form, the CDR3 reads TGTGCCAGCAGCTCCCAACGGTGGGGCTACACCTTC.

The chain combines TRBV5-4 with TRBJ1-5, with TRBD1 matching 11 bases. The CDR3 is 12 amino acids. CDR1 SGHNT and CDR2 YYREEE come from the germline V gene (reference sequence). The V and J ends lost 7 bases and 11 bases, in that order; junction bases with no gene match: 5. CDR3: CASGTGGESQHF. The CDR3 DNA is TGTGCCAGCGGGACAGGGGGAGAATCCCAGCATTTT.

This clone was picked up one time. CDR3 DNA sequence: TGTGCCTGGAAAGGGGACAGGGTAAGGCCTGAAGCTTTCTTT. Its translation: CAWKGDRVRPEAFF. This sequence joins TRBV30 and TRBJ1-1; 9 bases match TRBD1. Germline lookup yields CDR1 GTSNPN and CDR2 SVGIG (reference sequence). With V trimmed by 4 bases and J by 6 bases, 9 bases remained unmatched. This CDR3 region has 14 residues.

J is TRBJ2-3 and V is TRBV7-6; 10 bases are shared with TRBD2. Germline assignment: CDR1 SGHVS and CDR2 FNYEAQ. The CDR3 totals 17 residues. Unmatched junction bases numbered 7, after V lost 3 bases and J lost 1 base. CDR3 protein: CASSFSGRPSGTDTQYF. The DNA for the CDR3 is TGTGCCAGCAGCTTTAGCGGGAGGCCGTCAGGCACAGATACGCAGTATTTT.

This chain joins TRBV5-1 and TRBJ2-7; 7 bases are shared with TRBD1. Unmatched junction bases numbered 7, after V lost 0 bases and J lost 7 bases. The germline CDR1 and CDR2 sequences are SGHRS and YFSETQ. This CDR3 spans 14 amino acids. Here the CDR3 DNA reads TGCGCCAGCAGCTTGGGGGGACAGCCGCGGGAGCAGTACTTC. Translation gives CASSLGGQPREQYF.